The 32 T cell receptor beta chains presented below share a single source sample, sequenced in a study of cytotoxic CD8 clonotypes in ibrutinib-treated CLL. The data were produced by immunoSEQ multiplex PCR, yet TCRdb's version contains in-frame clones alone and is incomplete. The table includes roughly 45,000 clones, 65% to 70% detected once. The source material was PBMCs, sampled after 24 months of ibrutinib treatment. The receptors here all came from a human donor with chronic lymphocytic leukemia.

The V gene is TRBV6-6, the J gene TRBJ2-5; D is unclear. The germline gives CDR1 MNHNY, CDR2 SVGAGI (reference sequence). Trimming removed 10 bases at V and 4 bases at J, with 7 bases between. The CDR3 spans 10 residues. The DNA for the CDR3 is TGTGCCACCAGAGGAGAGACCCAGTACTTC. Its protein product is CATRGETQYF.

This clone has only a few counts. The rearrangement uses TRBV19 and TRBJ1-2, with no clear D. Germline values: CDR1 LNHDA, CDR2 SQIVND (reference sequence). The ends were cut back, 10 bases at V and 8 bases at J, with 17 bases in the middle. CDR3 size: 12 residues. CDR3 in DNA: TGTGCCACAAATCAGCAGTTCGTCGGCTACACCTTC. Protein sequence: CATNQQFVGYTF.

This clone was found once. The DNA of the CDR3 is TGTGCCAGCAGCAAGTACAGGGCCTCTAGGGAGCAGTACTTC. It yields the protein CASSKYRASREQYF. The V and J genes are TRBV21-1 and TRBJ2-7; TRBD1 reflects the table's D call only, with no check against the DNA. TRBV21-1 is recorded as a pseudogene. The CDR3 is made up of 14 amino acids.

The chain recombines TRBV5-4 with TRBJ2-5, with a possible D match to TRBD2 (7 bases). Germline CDR1 reads SGHNT; CDR2 reads YYREEE (reference sequence). Trimming took 0 bases from V and 4 from J, leaving 13 bases between them. The CDR3 totals 15 residues. CDR3 nucleotide sequence: TGTGCCAGCAGCTTGGCGGGGGGCCGAGTAGAGACCCAGTACTTC. It specifies CASSLAGGRVETQYF.

The CDR3 loop is CASRETGLNRFEAFF. CDR3 in DNA: TGTGCCAGTAGAGAGACAGGGTTAAATCGGTTTGAAGCTTTCTTT. V and J are TRBV19 and TRBJ1-1, with 7 bases that match TRBD1. CDR3 length equals 15 residues. After removal of 6 bases from V and 7 bases from J, the junction contained 14 bases not matched to a gene. The germline V gene has CDR1 LNHDA and CDR2 SQIVND (reference sequence). The whole variable domain, remainder taken from reference TRBV19 and TRBJ1-1, is DGGITQSPKYLFRKEGQNVTLSCEQNLNHDAMYWYRQDPGQGLRLIYYSQIVNDFQKGDIAEGYSVSREKKESFPLTVTSAQKNPTAFYLCASRETGLNRFEAFFGQGTRLTVV.

This rearrangement joins TRBV5-6 to TRBJ2-1, with D perhaps TRBD1 or TRBD2 (5 bases each). The CDR3 length is 19 residues. The germline gives CDR1 SGHDT, CDR2 YYEEEE. V dropped 1 base and J dropped 1 base, with 21 bases sitting between them. The CDR3 region is CASSLRSGTASISYNEQFF. The CDR3 DNA follows: TGTGCCAGCAGCTTGAGGTCCGGGACCGCTTCCATTTCCTACAATGAGCAGTTCTTC.

The rearrangement joins TRBV20-1 to TRBJ2-1; D not resolved. CDR1 and CDR2 from the germline V gene are DFQATT and SNEGSKA (reference sequence). The CDR3 is made up of 11 amino acids. The V gene lost 2 bases and the J gene lost 5 bases, with 4 bases spanning the gap. The CDR3 nucleotides read TGCAGTGCTAGACTCCACAATGAGCAGTTCTTC. This codes for CSARLHNEQFF.

The chain carries TRBV27 and TRBJ2-3, with 7 bases identical to TRBD1. CDR1 and CDR2 (germline): MNHEY, SMNVEV (reference sequence). The CDR3 totals 14 residues. After removal of 10 bases from V and 1 base from J, the junction contained 8 bases not matched to a gene. CDR3 in DNA: TGTGCCAACTCCGGACAGGTTTGCACAGATACGCAGTATTTT. Translation gives CANSGQVCTDTQYF.

The sample holds one count of this clone. This chain links TRBV7-3 with TRBJ2-1, with a tentative D call TRBD2 (5 bases). CDR1 is SGHTA and CDR2 is FQGTGA in the germline V gene. V dropped 2 bases and J dropped 4 bases, with 12 bases sitting between them. The CDR3 is made up of 15 amino acids. The CDR3 nucleotides are TGTGCCAGCAGCTTATTCAGCGGTTCATACAATGAGCAGTTCTTC. Encoded protein: CASSLFSGSYNEQFF.

CDR3 nucleotides: TGTGCCAGCAGTTTTACGGGACTAGCGGGTCAGTTCTTC. Translating it yields CASSFTGLAGQFF. The genes are TRBV27 and TRBJ2-1, with 12 positions matching TRBD2. Germline CDR1 reads MNHEY; CDR2 reads SMNVEV (reference sequence). The CDR3 has 13 amino acids. V lost 3 bases and J lost 13; bases outside the gene matches: 4.

The rearrangement links TRBV27 to TRBJ2-1, with D unclear. The CDR3 has 14 amino acids. Trimming shortened V by 5 bases and J by 5 bases, and 13 bases separated the two germline ends. CDR1 MNHEY and CDR2 SMNVEV come from the germline V gene (reference sequence). CDR3 sequence: CASSVSSKDNEQFF. The CDR3 region has the DNA TGTGCCAGCAGTGTGAGCAGTAAGGACAATGAGCAGTTCTTC.

This clone was counted many times. The rearrangement joins TRBV6-1 to TRBJ2-6; D unclear. Germline V gene data show CDR1 as MNHNS and CDR2 as SASEGT. The V gene lost 1 base and the J gene lost 4 bases, with 8 bases spanning the gap. This CDR3 has 15 amino acids. CDR3 sequence: CASSEGPFGANVLTF. The CDR3 DNA is TGTGCCAGCAGTGAAGGGCCGTTCGGGGCCAACGTCCTGACTTTC.

This clone was recorded at least ten times. The V gene is TRBV27, the J gene TRBJ2-3; D is ambiguous. From germline, CDR1 is MNHEY and CDR2 SMNVEV (reference sequence). CDR3 length: 12 residues. Between the trimmed V and J ends, which lost 5 bases and 6 bases, there was a span of 9 bases. The DNA of the CDR3 is TGTGCCAGCAGTCCTAGGGTGGATACGCAGTATTTT. Translating gives CASSPRVDTQYF.

The chain has TRBV5-1 and TRBJ2-3, with 11 bases lining up with TRBD1. Trimming cost V 3 bases and J 4 bases; bases outside gene matches: 4. The CDR3 has 15 residues. Germline values: CDR1 SGHRS, CDR2 YFSETQ. CDR3 nucleotides: TGCGCCAGCAGCTCCGGGACAGGGGGGTCAGATACGCAGTATTTT. This sequence encodes CASSSGTGGSDTQYF.

This clone was observed a single time. This sequence joins TRBV18 and TRBJ1-1; D remains unclear. CDR3 length equals 13 residues. The V and J ends lost 3 bases and 2 bases respectively, with 7 bases between them. The germline V gene encodes CDR1 KGHSH and CDR2 LQKENI. The CDR3 DNA is TGTGCCAGCTCACCGGTTTCCAACACTGAAGCTTTCTTT. Translated: CASSPVSNTEAFF.

The chain has TRBV28 and TRBJ2-2; D remains unclear. Germline values: CDR1 MDHEN, CDR2 SYDVKM. The CDR3 length is 13 residues. V dropped 6 bases and J dropped 5 bases, with 10 bases sitting between them. The CDR3, as DNA: TGTGCCAGCAGCTTAGGGTGGACCGGGGAGCTGTTTTTT. This translates into CASSLGWTGELFF.

There are a few counts of this clone. The chain uses TRBV19 and TRBJ1-3; D not resolved. Trimming removed 5 bases at V and 12 bases at J, with 14 bases between. Germline CDR1 reads LNHDA; CDR2 reads SQIVND (reference sequence). There are 12 residues in the CDR3. CDR3 nucleotides: TGTGCCAGTAGTTCTCAGGCCCTCGGCATATATTTT. Amino acids: CASSSQALGIYF.

This clone was counted once. The chain uses TRBV5-6 and TRBJ2-3, with D possibly being TRBD2 (5 bases). Trimming pared 4 bases from V and 4 bases from J, leaving 13 bases between. In germline, CDR1 is SGHDT, CDR2 YYEEEE. The length of the CDR3 is 14 residues. This CDR3 reads CASSPSPRADTQYF. CDR3 nucleotides: TGTGCCAGCAGCCCCTCCCCGAGGGCAGATACGCAGTATTTT. Full variable domain (outside the CDR3, taken from reference TRBV5-6 and TRBJ2-3): DAGVTQSPTHLIKTRGQQVTLRCSPKSGHDTVSWYQQALGQGPQFIFQYYEEEERQRGNFPDRFSGHQFPNYSSELNVNALLLGDSALYLCASSPSPRADTQYFGPGTRLTVL.

This clone showed up many times. The V gene is TRBV11-3, the J gene TRBJ2-1; D ambiguous. The CDR3 has 14 residues. CDR1 SGHNT and CDR2 YENEEA come from the germline V gene. The V end lost 1 base, the J end lost 5 bases, and 9 bases lay between the germline ends. The DNA of the CDR3 is TGTGCCAGCAGCTTAGGCAGCTTCGACAATGAGCAGTTCTTC. Protein product: CASSLGSFDNEQFF.

This clone was observed once. This rearrangement joins TRBV14 to TRBJ2-3; 7 bases are shared with TRBD2. This CDR3 comprises 18 residues. Germline loops: CDR1 SGHDN, CDR2 FVKESK. Losses at the gene ends were 3 bases for V and 6 bases for J; bases not matched to a gene: 18. CDR3 in amino acids: CASSQATLATHRWDTQYF. The CDR3 coding sequence is TGTGCCAGCAGCCAGGCTACACTAGCGACGCATAGGTGGGATACGCAGTATTTT.

The J gene is TRBJ2-1, the V gene TRBV13; D may correspond to TRBD1 or TRBD2 (5 bases each). The V gene's germline CDR1 is PRHDT and CDR2 FYEKMQ (reference sequence). The CDR3 is 17 residues long. V lost 3 bases and J lost 2, with 17 bases in between. Here the CDR3 reads CASSFSWDHNTYNEQFF. The CDR3 bases are TGTGCCAGCAGCTTTAGTTGGGACCATAACACCTACAATGAGCAGTTCTTC.

The chain joins TRBV4-1 to TRBJ2-7, with 8 nucleotides matching TRBD1. The CDR3 sequence is 14 residues long. V gave up 2 bases and J gave up 2 bases; unmatched junction bases: 2. Germline values: CDR1 MGHRA, CDR2 YSYEKL. The CDR3 sequence is CASSQRTGPYEQYF. The DNA of the CDR3 is TGCGCCAGCAGCCAAAGGACAGGGCCCTACGAGCAGTACTTC.

CDR3 region: CASSPLGARSQYF. The CDR3 DNA reads as TGTGCCAGCAGTCCATTGGGGGCTCGGTCCCAGTACTTC. The chain couples TRBV27 to TRBJ2-5; TRBD1 is a possible D gene (6 bases). There are 13 residues in the CDR3. CDR1 is MNHEY and CDR2 is SMNVEV in the germline V gene (reference sequence). With 5 bases removed from V and 9 bases from J, the gap between germline ends came to 16 bases.

The J gene is TRBJ1-4, the V gene TRBV10-3; D uncertain. The V gene lost 8 bases and the J gene lost 4 bases, with 11 bases spanning the gap. CDR1 is ENHRY and CDR2 is SYGVKD in the germline V gene. The CDR3 loop spans 13 amino acids. CDR3 coding DNA: TGTGCCATCGGCGGATCCCATAATGAAAAACTGTTTTTT. It encodes CAIGGSHNEKLFF.

The chain links TRBV18 to TRBJ1-2; no clear D. The germline V gene encodes CDR1 KGHSH and CDR2 LQKENI. V was shortened by 5 bases and J by 8 bases, with 18 bases between the two germline ends. The CDR3 extends over 14 amino acids. The CDR3 DNA reads as TGTGCCAGCTCAAGTAGGGTATTATCGGAGGGCTACACCTTC. Amino acids: CASSSRVLSEGYTF. Combining the CDR3 with reference TRBV18 and TRBJ1-2 gives the whole variable domain NAGVMQNPRHLVRRRGQEARLRCSPMKGHSHVYWYRQLPEEGLKFMVYLQKENIIDESGMPKERFSAEFPKEGPSILRIQQVVRGDSAAYFCASSSRVLSEGYTFGSGTRLTVV.

V usage is TRBV6-4 and J usage is TRBJ2-5, with 7 bases that match TRBD2. CDR3 length: 17 residues. CDR1 is MRHNA and CDR2 is SNTAGT in the germline V gene. V dropped 10 bases and J dropped 0; count of bases not matched to a gene: 17. CDR3 region: CATPVFTAGTNQETQYF. The CDR3 DNA is TGTGCCACCCCGGTGTTCACAGCCGGGACTAACCAAGAGACCCAGTACTTC.

The count of this clone is one. The chain joins TRBV2 to TRBJ1-5; 7 bases agree with TRBD1. Trimming cost V 5 bases and J 6 bases; bases outside gene matches: 13. In germline, CDR1 is SNHLY, CDR2 FYNNEI. The CDR3 consists of 16 residues. The CDR3 region has the DNA TGTGCCAGCAGTCAAGTTAGGGGGCGCGGGATTCAGCCCCAGCATTTT. Its protein product is CASSQVRGRGIQPQHF.

The sample holds a few counts of this clone. J is TRBJ2-6 and V is TRBV30; D call uncertain. The CDR3 sequence is 20 residues long. Between the trimmed V and J ends, which lost 4 bases and 6 bases, there was a span of 31 bases. Germline V gives CDR1 GTSNPN, CDR2 SVGIG (reference sequence). The CDR3 sequence is CAWNHDPPFRAGPLANVLTF. The CDR3 DNA follows: TGTGCCTGGAACCACGATCCGCCATTTCGTGCCGGGCCTCTGGCCAACGTCCTGACTTTC.

The rearrangement joins TRBV18 to TRBJ2-7; 16 bases align to TRBD2. This CDR3 is 20 amino acids long. Germline V gene data show CDR1 as KGHSH and CDR2 as LQKENI. V shed 0 bases, J shed 3 bases, and the junction held 11 bases outside the gene matches. The CDR3 sequence: CASSPPGTSGGALWNYEQYF. In DNA form, the CDR3 reads TGTGCCAGCTCACCACCCGGGACTAGCGGGGGGGCCTTATGGAACTACGAGCAGTACTTC. Using reference TRBV18 and TRBJ2-7 for the parts outside the CDR3, the full variable domain is NAGVMQNPRHLVRRRGQEARLRCSPMKGHSHVYWYRQLPEEGLKFMVYLQKENIIDESGMPKERFSAEFPKEGPSILRIQQVVRGDSAAYFCASSPPGTSGGALWNYEQYFGPGTRLTVT.

The rearrangement joins TRBV5-1 to TRBJ1-4; 9 bases are shared with TRBD1. After removal of 0 bases from V and 3 bases from J, the junction contained 3 bases not matched to a gene. Germline V CDR1 and CDR2: SGHRS, YFSETQ. The CDR3 extends over 16 amino acids. CDR3 region: CASSLERTGANEKLFF. The CDR3, as DNA: TGCGCCAGCAGCTTGGAAAGGACAGGGGCTAATGAAAAACTGTTTTTT.

The chain couples TRBV7-6 to TRBJ2-7; no clear D gene. CDR1 is SGHVS and CDR2 is FNYEAQ in the germline V gene. CDR3 size: 13 residues. V was clipped by 5 bases and J by 0 bases, with 8 bases between them. CDR3 sequence (DNA): TGTGCCAGCAGCCCAGGAGTCTCCTACGAGCAGTACTTC. Its protein is CASSPGVSYEQYF. Full variable domain (rest looked up from reference TRBV7-6 and TRBJ2-7): GAGVSQSPRYKVTKRGQDVALRCDPISGHVSLYWYRQALGQGPEFLTYFNYEAQQDKSGLPNDRFSAERPEGSISTLTIQRTEQRDSAMYRCASSPGVSYEQYFGPGTRLTVT.

The J gene is TRBJ1-1, the V gene TRBV7-2; 7 bases map to TRBD1. V lost 1 base to trimming and J lost 5 bases; unmatched junction nucleotides: 13. Germline CDR1 and CDR2: SGHTA and FQGNSA. This CDR3 region has 17 residues. Here the CDR3 reads CASSLDPPGGVITEAFF. CDR3 DNA sequence: TGTGCCAGCAGCTTAGACCCGCCAGGGGGTGTGATAACTGAAGCTTTCTTT.